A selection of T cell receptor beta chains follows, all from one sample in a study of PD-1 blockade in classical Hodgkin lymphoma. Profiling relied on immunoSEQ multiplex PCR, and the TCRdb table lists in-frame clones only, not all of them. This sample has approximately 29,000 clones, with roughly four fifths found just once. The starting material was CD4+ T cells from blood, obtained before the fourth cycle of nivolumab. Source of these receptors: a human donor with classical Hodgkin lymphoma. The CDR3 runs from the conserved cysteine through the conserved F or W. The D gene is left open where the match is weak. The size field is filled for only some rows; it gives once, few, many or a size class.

TGTGCCAGCAGCTATGGGACTAGCGGAGGATACGAGCAGTACTTC	CASSYGTSGGYEQYF	TRBD2	TRBJ2-7	TRBV9	.
TGTGCCAGCAGCTTAAGTACAGATACGCAGTATTTT	CASSLSTDTQYF	.	TRBJ2-3	TRBV7-2	.
TGTGCCAGTAGTCGACAGGGTACTCCTGGAAACACCATATATTTT	CASSRQGTPGNTIYF	TRBD1	TRBJ1-3	TRBV19	.
TGTGCCAGCAGCTTAGTAGGACAGGGGGAAAAACTGTTTTTT	CASSLVGQGEKLFF	TRBD1	TRBJ1-4	TRBV7-2	.
TGTGCCAGCTCACCACGGGGCCCGAGCTCCTACGAGCAGTACTTC	CASSPRGPSSYEQYF	.	TRBJ2-7	TRBV18	.
TGTGCCAGCAGTTTACGTGCAGGGAACACTGAAGCTTTCTTT	CASSLRAGNTEAFF	.	TRBJ1-1	TRBV28	once
TGTGCCAGCAGTGAGAACAGGGGGAATCTAGGGGCTTCTGGCTACACCTTC	CASSENRGNLGASGYTF	TRBD1	TRBJ1-2	TRBV2	.
TGTGCCAGCAGTCACGTCCCGAACACCGGGGAGCTGTTTTTT	CASSHVPNTGELFF	.	TRBJ2-2	TRBV6-6	few
TGTGCCAGCAGTGAAAGGGCAGGGGGGGCCTACGAGCAGTACTTC	CASSERAGGAYEQYF	.	TRBJ2-7	TRBV2	.
TGCAGCGTTGCATCCGACACTGAAGCTTTCTTT	CSVASDTEAFF	.	TRBJ1-1	TRBV29-1	.
TGTGCCAGCAGCGTTACCGGGACTAGCTACGAGCAGTACTTC	CASSVTGTSYEQYF	TRBD2	TRBJ2-7	TRBV7-9	.
TGTGCCACCAGCAGAGAAAGGGCGGGCACTGAAGCTTTCTTT	CATSRERAGTEAFF	.	TRBJ1-1	TRBV15	.
TGTGCCAGCAGCTTTGGGGACAGGAGCAATCAGCCCCAGCATTTT	CASSFGDRSNQPQHF	TRBD1	TRBJ1-5	TRBV5-4	.
TGTGCCAGCAGTTCCCCAGATACGCAGTATTTT	CASSSPDTQYF	.	TRBJ2-3	TRBV6-5	.
TGTGCCAGCAGCACCCCGGCGGGCAGTGGAAACACCATATATTTT	CASSTPAGSGNTIYF	.	TRBJ1-3	TRBV11-2	few
TGTGCCAGCGCACTCACACCCTGGTCGGGACAGCATGGCTATGGCTACACCTTC	CASALTPWSGQHGYGYTF	TRBD1	TRBJ1-2	TRBV18	once
TGTGCCAGCAGCTTAGCTCCTAGCTCCTACAATGAGCAGTTCTTC	CASSLAPSSYNEQFF	.	TRBJ2-1	TRBV7-8	.
TGTGCCAGCAGCTTGGATTGGGGTGGGGGTGACACTGAAGCTTTCTTT	CASSLDWGGGDTEAFF	.	TRBJ1-1	TRBV5-5	.
TGTGCCAGTAGTATCGGGGGCGCCGGCTATGGCTACACCTTC	CASSIGGAGYGYTF	.	TRBJ1-2	TRBV19	.
TGCGCCAGCAGCTTGGTAGGGGGGAGCAATCAGCCCCAGCATTTT	CASSLVGGSNQPQHF	.	TRBJ1-5	TRBV5-1	medium-sized
TGTGCCAGCAGCACTCGGACCTTAACGGGGTATGGCTACACCTTC	CASSTRTLTGYGYTF	.	TRBJ1-2	TRBV6-5	.
TGTGCCAGCAGGCCACCACCGGGACAGGGTTTCGGGGGCTACACCTTC	CASRPPPGQGFGGYTF	TRBD1	TRBJ1-2	TRBV6-6	.
TGTGCTAGCAGCCAGGACAGATCAGATACGCAGTATTTT	CASSQDRSDTQYF	.	TRBJ2-3	TRBV7-7	.
TGTGCCAGTAGTATATCTACTAGCGGGGTCCAAGAGACCCAGTACTTC	CASSISTSGVQETQYF	TRBD2	TRBJ2-5	TRBV19	few
TGTGCCACCATAGGGGGACAGACGAACACTGAAGCTTTCTTT	CATIGGQTNTEAFF	TRBD1	TRBJ1-1	TRBV19	.
TGTGCCAGCACCCGGTTGGGGCGGGGGGCCACTTCCTACGAGCAGTACTTC	CASTRLGRGATSYEQYF	TRBD2	TRBJ2-7	TRBV6-4	once
TGTGCCATCAGTGGCGGGACTAGCGGCACAGATACGCAGTATTTT	CAISGGTSGTDTQYF	TRBD2	TRBJ2-3	TRBV10-3	.
TGCGCCAGCAGCTTGGCAAACTACAGGGACGAGCAGTACTTC	CASSLANYRDEQYF	.	TRBJ2-7	TRBV5-1	.
TGTGCCAGCAGCTTAGCCCTCCCGAGCTCCTACAATGAGCAGTTCTTC	CASSLALPSSYNEQFF	.	TRBJ2-1	TRBV7-2	.
TGTGCCAGCAGTAGAGGACAGGCGGGAGATACGCAGTATTTT	CASSRGQAGDTQYF	TRBD1	TRBJ2-3	TRBV6-5	.
TGTGCCAGCTGTCTAGCGGGATCCGGGGAGCTGTTTTTT	CASCLAGSGELFF	TRBD2	TRBJ2-2	TRBV6-5	.
TGTGCCAGCAGTACCAGCGGAAGCTCCTACAATGAGCAGTTCTTC	CASSTSGSSYNEQFF	.	TRBJ2-1	TRBV5-4	.
TGTGCCAGCAGGAGATCAGGGGGAACTGGCTACACCTTC	CASRRSGGTGYTF	TRBD1	TRBJ1-2	TRBV6-5	.
TGTGCCAGCAGTTTCGCGGACGCCGGAAGCACTGAAGCTTTCTTT	CASSFADAGSTEAFF	.	TRBJ1-1	TRBV27	.
TGTGCCAGTAGCCTCAGCACAAGGGCCTTCTCTGGGGCCAACGTCCTGACTTTC	CASSLSTRAFSGANVLTF	.	TRBJ2-6	TRBV19	.
TGTGCCAGCAGCAAGACTAGCGGGAGTGGAACAGATACGCAGTATTTT	CASSKTSGSGTDTQYF	TRBD2	TRBJ2-3	TRBV27	.
TGTGCCAGCAGCCTATCTTATAGCACAGATACGCAGTATTTT	CASSLSYSTDTQYF	.	TRBJ2-3	TRBV11-3	.
TGTGCCAGTAGTATACTCCCAAATCGGGGCTATGGCTACACCTTC	CASSILPNRGYGYTF	.	TRBJ1-2	TRBV19	.
TGCGCCAGCAGCTTTGGCACGGGGGGGCCTCGCAATGAGCAGTTCTTC	CASSFGTGGPRNEQFF	TRBD2	TRBJ2-1	TRBV4-1	.